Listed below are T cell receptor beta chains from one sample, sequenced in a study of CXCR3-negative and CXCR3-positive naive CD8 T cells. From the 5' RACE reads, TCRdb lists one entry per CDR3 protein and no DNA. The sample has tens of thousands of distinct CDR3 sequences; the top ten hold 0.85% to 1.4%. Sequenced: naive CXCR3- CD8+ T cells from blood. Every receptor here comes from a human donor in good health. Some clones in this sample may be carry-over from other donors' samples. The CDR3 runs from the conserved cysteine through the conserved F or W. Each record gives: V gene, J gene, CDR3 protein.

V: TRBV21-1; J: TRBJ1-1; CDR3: CASSKRGGREQRRTEAFF
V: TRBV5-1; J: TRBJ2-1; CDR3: CASSPGQGYPSEQFF
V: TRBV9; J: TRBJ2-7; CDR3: CASSAGQGTYEQYF
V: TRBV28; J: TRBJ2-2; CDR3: CASTLRGGLLSGELFF
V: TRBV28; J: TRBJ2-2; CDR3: CASTWQPKNTGELFF
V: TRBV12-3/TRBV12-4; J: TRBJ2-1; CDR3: CASRPVRNEQFF
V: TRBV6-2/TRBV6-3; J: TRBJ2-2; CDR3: CASSSPGAAGELFF
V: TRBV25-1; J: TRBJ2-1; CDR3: CASSTPTEVDNEQFF
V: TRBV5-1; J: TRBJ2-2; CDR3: CASRPDRAGELFF
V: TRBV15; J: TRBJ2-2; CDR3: CATSGWAGGSTGELFF
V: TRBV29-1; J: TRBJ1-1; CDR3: CSVGDENTEAFF
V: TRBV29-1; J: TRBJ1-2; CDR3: CSVEGFYGYTF
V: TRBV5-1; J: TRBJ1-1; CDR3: CASSLTGSEAFF
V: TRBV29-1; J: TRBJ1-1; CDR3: CSVDGGSLNTEAFF
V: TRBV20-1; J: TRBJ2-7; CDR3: CSARMSSSYEQYF
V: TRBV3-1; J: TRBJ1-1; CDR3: CASSPDRGLSRTEAFF
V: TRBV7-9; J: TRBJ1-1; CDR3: CTSTTRLNRDGNTEAFF